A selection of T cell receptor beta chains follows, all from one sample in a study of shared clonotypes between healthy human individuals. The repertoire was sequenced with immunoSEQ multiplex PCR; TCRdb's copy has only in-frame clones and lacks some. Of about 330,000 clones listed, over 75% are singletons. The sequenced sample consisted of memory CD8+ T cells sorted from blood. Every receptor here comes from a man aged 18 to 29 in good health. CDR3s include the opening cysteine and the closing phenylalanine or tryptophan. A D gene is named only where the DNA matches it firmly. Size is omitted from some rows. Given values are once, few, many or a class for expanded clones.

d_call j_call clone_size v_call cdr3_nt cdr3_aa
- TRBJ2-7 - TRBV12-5 TGTGCTAGTGGCCCCGGGGTTACCTACGAGCAGTACTTC CASGPGVTYEQYF
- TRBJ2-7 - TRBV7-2 TGTGCCAGCAGCTTAGGGGTGGGGGTCTCCTACGAGCAGTACTTC CASSLGVGVSYEQYF
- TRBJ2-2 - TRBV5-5 TGTGCCAGCAGCTTGCAGGGTAATAGTGCCGGGGAGCTGTTTTTT CASSLQGNSAGELFF
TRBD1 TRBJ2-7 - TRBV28 TGTGCCAGCAGTACCTGGGACAGGGCCTCCTACGAGCAGTACTTC CASSTWDRASYEQYF
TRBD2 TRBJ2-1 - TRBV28 TGTGCCAGCAGCCCCCGACTAGCGGGTGAAATCAATGAGCAGTTCTTC CASSPRLAGEINEQFF
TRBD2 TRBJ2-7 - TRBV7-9 TGTGCCAGCAGCTTATTGGGAGGGACGGCCGACGAGCAGTACTTC CASSLLGGTADEQYF
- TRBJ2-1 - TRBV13 TGTGCCAGCAGCCCACGGCCTAGGAGCTCCTACAATGAGCAGTTCTTC CASSPRPRSSYNEQFF
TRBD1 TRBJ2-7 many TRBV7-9 TGTGCCAGCAGCTTATTACAGGGGCCTACCTACGAGCAGTACTTC CASSLLQGPTYEQYF
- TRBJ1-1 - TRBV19 TGTGCCAGTGTTTCAGGCGGTACTGAAGCTTTCTTT CASVSGGTEAFF
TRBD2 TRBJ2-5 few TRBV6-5 TGTGCCAGCAGTTACGCGGGGGAGGGAGAAGAGACCCAGTACTTC CASSYAGEGEETQYF
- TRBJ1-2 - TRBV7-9 TGTGCCAGCAGCTCTCCGATTAGCCTCTATGGCTACACCTTC CASSSPISLYGYTF
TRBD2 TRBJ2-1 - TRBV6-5 TGTGCCAGCAGTACAATAGGGACTAGCTGGTATGAGCAGTTCTTC CASSTIGTSWYEQFF
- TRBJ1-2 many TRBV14 TGTGCCAGCAGCCATCACAACAGGGTCCCTAACTATGGCTACACCTTC CASSHHNRVPNYGYTF
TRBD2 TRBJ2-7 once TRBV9 TGTGCCAGCAGCGTTGGGCTAGCGGACTCCTACGAGCAGTACTTC CASSVGLADSYEQYF
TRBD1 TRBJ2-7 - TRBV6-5 TGTGCCAGCAGTTACTCGTCGGGACAGATGACATACGAGCAGTACTTC CASSYSSGQMTYEQYF
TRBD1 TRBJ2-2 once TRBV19 TGTGCCACTCGACAGGGAAACACCGGGGAGCTGTTTTTT CATRQGNTGELFF
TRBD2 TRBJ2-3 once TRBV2 TGTGCCAGCAGGAGGACTAGCGGGGGCACAGATACGCAGTATTTT CASRRTSGGTDTQYF
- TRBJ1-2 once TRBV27 TGTGCCAGCAGTTATATACACGGCGATAACTATGGCTACACCTTC CASSYIHGDNYGYTF
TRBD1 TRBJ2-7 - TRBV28 TGTGCCAGCAGTTTAGCCCCGACAGGGTCTTACGAGCAGTACTTC CASSLAPTGSYEQYF
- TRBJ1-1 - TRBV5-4 TGTGCCAGCGGGGGGACCACTGAAGCTTTCTTT CASGGTTEAFF
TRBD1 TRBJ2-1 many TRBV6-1 TGTGCCAGCATTCTACAGGGGGCAAGCTACAATGAGCAGTTCTTC CASILQGASYNEQFF
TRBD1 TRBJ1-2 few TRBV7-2 TGTGCCAGCAGCTCTGACAGGGTAAAAGGCTACACCTTC CASSSDRVKGYTF
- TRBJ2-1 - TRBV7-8 TGTGCCAGCAGCCTGGGACCTCAGGAGCAGTTCTTC CASSLGPQEQFF
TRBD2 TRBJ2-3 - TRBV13 TGTGCCAGCAGCTTATCTGTCCTAGCGGGAAGCACAGATACGCAGTATTTT CASSLSVLAGSTDTQYF
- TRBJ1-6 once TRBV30 TGTGCCTGGAGTGCCGGGGCCGGGAATTCACCCCTCCACTTT CAWSAGAGNSPLHF
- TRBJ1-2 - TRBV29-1 TGCAGCGTTACTGTTCCGGGCTTCATCCCCATCTTGGGCTACACCTTC CSVTVPGFIPILGYTF
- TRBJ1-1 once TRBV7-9 TGTGCCAGCAGCCCCCCGACAGACACTGAAGCTTTCTTT CASSPPTDTEAFF
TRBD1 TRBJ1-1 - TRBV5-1 TGCGCCAGCAGCGGAGGACAGGGCTACACTGAAGCTTTCTTT CASSGGQGYTEAFF
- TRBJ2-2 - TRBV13 TGTGCCAGCAGCCCTGTGTCCGGGGGCACCGGGGAGCTGTTTTTT CASSPVSGGTGELFF
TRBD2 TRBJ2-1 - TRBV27 TGTGCCAGCAGTTTTGGGACTAGCGGGTTCGGAATTTCCTACAATGAGCAGTTCTTC CASSFGTSGFGISYNEQFF
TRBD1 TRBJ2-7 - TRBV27 TGTGCCAGCAGTCACTTGGGACAGGGGTACTACGAGCAGTACTTC CASSHLGQGYYEQYF
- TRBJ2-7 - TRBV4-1 TGCGCCAGCAGCCAGTTGCACGGGTACGAGCAGTACTTC CASSQLHGYEQYF
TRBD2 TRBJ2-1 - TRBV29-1 TGCAGCGTCGAAGCGGGAGGGCCTATCAATGAGCAGTTCTTC CSVEAGGPINEQFF
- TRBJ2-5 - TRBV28 TGTGCCAGCTTCAATAGGTTTCAAGAGACCCAGTACTTC CASFNRFQETQYF
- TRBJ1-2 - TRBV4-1 TGCGCCAGCAGCCTCCAACAGCAAACCAACTATGGCTACACCTTC CASSLQQQTNYGYTF
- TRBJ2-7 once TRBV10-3 TGTGCCATCAGTGAGTCAGGGGATACCTACGAGCAGTACTTC CAISESGDTYEQYF
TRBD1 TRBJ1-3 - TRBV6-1 TGTGCCAGCAGTGAATACTCCGGACAGGGGGCAGACACCATATATTTT CASSEYSGQGADTIYF
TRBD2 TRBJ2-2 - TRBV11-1 TGTGCCAGCAGCCCCAAGCGGGAGGAGAGCCGGGAGCTGTTTTTT CASSPKREESRELFF
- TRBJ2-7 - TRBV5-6 TGTGCCAGCAGCTACGGGTCAGCCCTCGGCGAGCAGTACTTC CASSYGSALGEQYF
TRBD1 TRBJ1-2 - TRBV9 TGTTGCTCCAAGGGACAGGGGGCTGGTGGCTACACCTTC CCSKGQGAGGYTF
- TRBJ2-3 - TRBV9 TGTGCCAGCAAGAGGGGAGGCATACACACAGATACGCAGTATTTT CASKRGGIHTDTQYF
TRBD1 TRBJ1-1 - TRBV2 TGTGCCAGCAGCGGGGACAGCGTGAACACTGAAGCTTTCTTT CASSGDSVNTEAFF
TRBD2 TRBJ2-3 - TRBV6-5 TGTGCCAGCAGTTACGGGCTAGCGGGAGGATCAGATACGCAGTATTTT CASSYGLAGGSDTQYF
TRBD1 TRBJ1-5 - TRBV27 TGTGCCAGCAGCACGTTCTTTACAGGGGGCGCAGATCAGCCCCAGCATTTT CASSTFFTGGADQPQHF
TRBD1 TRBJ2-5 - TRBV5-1 TGCGCCAGCAGCTTGGCCTCAGGGGGTTTACTGGAGACCCAGTACTTC CASSLASGGLLETQYF